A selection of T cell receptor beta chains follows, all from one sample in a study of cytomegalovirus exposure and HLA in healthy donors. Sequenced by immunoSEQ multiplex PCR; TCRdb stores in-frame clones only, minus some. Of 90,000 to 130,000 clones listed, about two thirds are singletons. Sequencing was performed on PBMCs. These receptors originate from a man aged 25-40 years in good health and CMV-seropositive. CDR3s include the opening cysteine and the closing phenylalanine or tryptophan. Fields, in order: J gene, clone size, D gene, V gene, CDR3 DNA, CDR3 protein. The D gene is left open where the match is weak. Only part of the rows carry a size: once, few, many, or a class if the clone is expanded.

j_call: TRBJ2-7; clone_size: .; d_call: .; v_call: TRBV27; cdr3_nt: TGTGCCAGCAGTTTATCGGTCACTTCAAGAGGCTACGAGCAGTACTTC; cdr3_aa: CASSLSVTSRGYEQYF
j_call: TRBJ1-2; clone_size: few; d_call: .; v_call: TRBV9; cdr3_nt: TGTGCCAGCACCTCAAGGAGCTTCCACTATGGCTACACCTTC; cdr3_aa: CASTSRSFHYGYTF
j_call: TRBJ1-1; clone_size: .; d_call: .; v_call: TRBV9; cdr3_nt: TGTGCCAGCAGCTCTTACGACCTTACAGGACCCCTGGACACTGAAGCTTTCTTT; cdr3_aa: CASSSYDLTGPLDTEAFF
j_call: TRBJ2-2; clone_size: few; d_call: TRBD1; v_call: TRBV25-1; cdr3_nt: TGTGCCAGCAGTGAATTAGGGGCGGGACAGGGGTCCGGGGAGCTGTTTTTT; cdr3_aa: CASSELGAGQGSGELFF
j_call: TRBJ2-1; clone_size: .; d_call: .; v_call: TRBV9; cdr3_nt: TGTGCCAGCAGCGTTGGGGCTGGGTCCAATGAGCAGTTCTTC; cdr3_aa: CASSVGAGSNEQFF
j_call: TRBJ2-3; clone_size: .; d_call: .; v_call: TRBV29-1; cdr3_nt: TGCAGCGTTGCTGAGGTTCGGGATACGCAGTATTTT; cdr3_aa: CSVAEVRDTQYF
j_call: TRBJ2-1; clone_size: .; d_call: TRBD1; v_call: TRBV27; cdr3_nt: TGTGCCAGCAGTCGACGGACAGGGGGCTTGAACAATGAGCAGTTCTTC; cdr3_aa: CASSRRTGGLNNEQFF
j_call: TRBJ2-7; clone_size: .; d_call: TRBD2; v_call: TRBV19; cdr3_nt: TGTGCCAGTGCAGCGGGGGTCGGCTACGAGCAGTACTTC; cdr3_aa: CASAAGVGYEQYF
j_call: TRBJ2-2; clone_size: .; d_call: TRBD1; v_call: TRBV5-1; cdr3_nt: TGCGCCAGCACCGGACAGGGGGCACAGGCCGGGGAGCTGTTTTTT; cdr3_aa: CASTGQGAQAGELFF
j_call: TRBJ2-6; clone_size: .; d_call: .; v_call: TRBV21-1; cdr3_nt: TGTGCCAGCAGCGGGACAGGGAGGGGGGCCAACGTCCTGACTTTC; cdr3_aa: CASSGTGRGANVLTF